This T cell receptor (beta chain) is from a study of blood T cell repertoires in COVID-19. Overall study: Acute and convalescent COVID-19 samples came from the United States, Italy and Spain.

The V gene's germline CDR1 is SQVTM and CDR2 ANQGSEA. Trimming left V 7 bases short and J 7 bases short, with 13 bases between. The CDR3 loop spans 11 amino acids. In the original workflow: Amplification with reference gene primers provided the estimates of nucleated cell counts. Data came from immunoSEQ multiplex PCR; TCRdb stores just in-frame clones and leaves some out. The V and J calls and clone size were taken over from that table, and D and trimming were inferred from the DNA. The sample holds 150,000 to 200,000 clones, 65% to 85% seen once. The sequence was collected from a man in his 60s with active or convalescent COVID-19. The V call is TRBV29-1, the J call TRBJ1-2, with D tentatively TRBD1 (6 bases). The sequenced sample consisted of peripheral blood. This chain's CDR3 is CSAAGQSGYTF. CDR3 bases: TGCAGCGCCGCCGGACAGAGTGGCTACACCTTC. Drawing the rest from reference TRBV29-1 and TRBJ1-2, the complete variable domain is SAVISQKPSRDICQRGTSLTIQCQVDSQVTMMFWYRQQPGQSLTLIATANQGSEATYESGFVIDKFPISRPNLTFSTLTVSNMSPEDSSIYLCSAAGQSGYTFGSGTRLTVV.